This note documents a single T cell receptor (beta chain) sequence. Antigen: not known. This same CDR3 is encoded by further DNA sequences in the sample. The sample comes from a study of shared clonotypes between healthy human individuals. Study background: Sampling drew on donors who were a couple of women and a few men aged 18 to 49. Three plates were used per donor for CD4 naive, three for CD4 memory, two for CD8 naive and one for CD8 memory. Study-wide points: Rarefaction showed that sequencing of sorted subsets was incomplete (despite large depth).

Method: immunoSEQ multiplex PCR; TCRdb's copy keeps in-frame clones and lacks some. The sample yields about 2 million clones, 85% to 95% seen once. Trimming removed 2 bases at V and 3 bases at J, with 7 bases between. The germline CDR1 and CDR2 sequences are MDHEN and SYDVKM. This CDR3 comprises 14 residues. The receptor was derived from a man younger than 30 in good health. V is TRBV28 and J is TRBJ1-4; D is perhaps TRBD1 (5 bases). The sequenced material came from naive CD4+ T cells sorted from blood. Subset in this sample: CD45RA+ positively selected. DNA of the CDR3: TGTGCCAGCAGTTTAGGGGGGTCTAATGAAAAACTGTTTTTT. Translating it yields CASSLGGSNEKLFF. Drawing the rest from reference TRBV28 and TRBJ1-4, the complete variable domain is DVKVTQSSRYLVKRTGEKVFLECVQDMDHENMFWYRQDPGLGLRLIYFSYDVKMKEKGDIPEGYSVSREKKERFSLILESASTNQTSMYLCASSLGGSNEKLFFGSGTQLSVL.